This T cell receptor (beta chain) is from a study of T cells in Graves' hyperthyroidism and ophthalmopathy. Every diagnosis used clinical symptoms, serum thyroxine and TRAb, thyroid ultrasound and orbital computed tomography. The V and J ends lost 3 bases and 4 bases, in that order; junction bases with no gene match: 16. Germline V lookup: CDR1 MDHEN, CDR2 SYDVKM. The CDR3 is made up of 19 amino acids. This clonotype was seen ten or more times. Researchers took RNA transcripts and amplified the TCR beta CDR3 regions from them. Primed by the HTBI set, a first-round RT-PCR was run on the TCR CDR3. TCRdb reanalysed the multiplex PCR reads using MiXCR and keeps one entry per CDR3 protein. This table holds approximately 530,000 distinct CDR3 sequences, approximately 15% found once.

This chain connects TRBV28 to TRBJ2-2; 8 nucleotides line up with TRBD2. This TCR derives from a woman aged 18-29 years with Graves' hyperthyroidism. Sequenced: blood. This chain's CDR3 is CASSFDGTRQTGGTGELFF. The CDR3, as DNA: TGTGCCAGCAGTTTTGATGGGACTAGGCAAACCGGGGGCACCGGGGAGCTGTTTTTT.